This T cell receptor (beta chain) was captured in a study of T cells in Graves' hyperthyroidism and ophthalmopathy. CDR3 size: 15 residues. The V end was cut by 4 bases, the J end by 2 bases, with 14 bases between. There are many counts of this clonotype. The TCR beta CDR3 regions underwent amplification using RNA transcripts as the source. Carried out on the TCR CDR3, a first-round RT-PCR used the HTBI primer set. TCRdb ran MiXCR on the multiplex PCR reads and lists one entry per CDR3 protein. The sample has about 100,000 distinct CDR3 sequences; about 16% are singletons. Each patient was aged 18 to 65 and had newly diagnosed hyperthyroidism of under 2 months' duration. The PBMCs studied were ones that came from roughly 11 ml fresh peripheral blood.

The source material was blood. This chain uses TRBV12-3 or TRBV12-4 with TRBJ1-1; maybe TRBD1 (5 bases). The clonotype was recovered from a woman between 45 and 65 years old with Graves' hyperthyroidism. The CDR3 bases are TGTGCCAGCAGTTCGTTCAGGGCGGGCAACACTGAAGCTTTCTTT. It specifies CASSSFRAGNTEAFF.